This record covers a single T cell receptor beta chain. Its antigen is unknown. For each subset, genomic DNA was distributed in equal portions over several immunoSEQ plates. TCRdb's table, derived via immunoSEQ multiplex PCR, lists solely in-frame clones and lacks some. The table lists 2.5 million or so clones, over 85% of them singletons, with around 0.15% in the top ten. This CDR3 is built from 15 residues. The V gene end was trimmed by 5 bases and the J gene end by 5 bases; junction bases not matched to a gene: 8. Germline V gene sequence: CDR1 KGHSH, CDR2 LQKENI. These data originate in a study of shared clonotypes between healthy human individuals. Regarding the study as a whole: What rarefaction showed was incomplete sorted-subset sequencing despite large depth. In contrast to clonotypes shared by all four donors, non-shared clonotypes had lower generation probabilities.

This chain links TRBV18 with TRBJ2-5; 10 bases are a match to TRBD1. Material for sequencing was naive CD4+ T cells sorted from blood. Sample subset: CD45RA+ positively selected. The sequence came from a man younger than 35 in good health. CDR3 loop: CASSISTGGGETQYF. CDR3 DNA: TGTGCCAGCTCAATTTCGACAGGGGGCGGGGAGACCCAGTACTTC. Full variable domain (outside the CDR3, taken from reference TRBV18 and TRBJ2-5): NAGVMQNPRHLVRRRGQEARLRCSPMKGHSHVYWYRQLPEEGLKFMVYLQKENIIDESGMPKERFSAEFPKEGPSILRIQQVVRGDSAAYFCASSISTGGGETQYFGPGTRLLVL.